The clone carrying this T cell receptor (beta chain) occurred a few times. What it binds is not known. This entry comes from a study of T cell repertoires in cytomegalovirus infection. Study as a whole: Public TCR beta signatures marked donors with CMV infection and the matching HLA.

The ends lost 7 bases at V and 7 bases at J; junction bases unmatched: 12. This CDR3 has 16 amino acids. Germline values: CDR1 SNHLY, CDR2 FYNNEI. Notes on the study in general: Dominating the ex vivo response were TCR beta clonotypes that were CMV-specific and HLA-C-restricted.

TCRdb re-analysed the reads in MiXCR, keeping a single row per CDR3 protein. Of under 850,000 distinct CDR3 sequences detected, about 33% appear once; the ten largest clones hold about 20%. Sample: cultured PBMCs, taken from culture after CMV antigen stimulation. The chain employs TRBV2 and TRBJ1-6, with TRBD1 matching 8 bases. This receptor was identified in a human donor in good health (CMV status not recorded). Some clones in this sample may be carry-over from other donors' samples. For the CDR3, the DNA is TGTGCCAGCACGAAAATAGGACAGGGACTAAATTCACCCCTCCACTTT. It is translated as CASTKIGQGLNSPLHF.